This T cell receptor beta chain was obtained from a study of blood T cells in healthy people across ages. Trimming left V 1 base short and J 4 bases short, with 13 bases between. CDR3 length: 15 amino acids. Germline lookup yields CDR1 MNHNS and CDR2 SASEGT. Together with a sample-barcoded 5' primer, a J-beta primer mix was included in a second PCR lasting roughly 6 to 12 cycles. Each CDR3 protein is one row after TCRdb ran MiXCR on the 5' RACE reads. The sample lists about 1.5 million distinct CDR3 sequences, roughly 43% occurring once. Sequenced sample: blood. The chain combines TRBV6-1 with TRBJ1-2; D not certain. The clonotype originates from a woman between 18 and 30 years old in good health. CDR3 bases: TGTGCCAGCAGTGAAGTGCGAGAAATCCCCTATGGCTACACCTTC. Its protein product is CASSEVREIPYGYTF.